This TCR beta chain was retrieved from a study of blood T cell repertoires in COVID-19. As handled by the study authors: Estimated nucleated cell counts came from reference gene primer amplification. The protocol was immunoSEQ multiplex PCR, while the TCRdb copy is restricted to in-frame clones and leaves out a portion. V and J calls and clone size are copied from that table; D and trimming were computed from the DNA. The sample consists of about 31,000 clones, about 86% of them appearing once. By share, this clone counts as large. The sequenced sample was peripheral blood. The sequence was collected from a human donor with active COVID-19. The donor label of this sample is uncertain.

The CDR3 DNA sequence: TGTGCCAGCAGCTTCCGGACAACGTGGGACGAGCAGTACTTC. Protein: CASSFRTTWDEQYF. V gene TRBV5-4 combines with J gene TRBJ2-7; perhaps TRBD1 as D (5 bases). V lost 2 bases, J lost 5 bases, and 14 bases lay in between. This CDR3 contains 14 residues. CDR1 and CDR2 from the germline V gene are SGHNT and YYREEE (reference sequence).